The sequence of this TCR beta chain was determined in a study of blood T cells in healthy people across ages. Findings and limits, study-wide: Since the PBMCs were unsorted, naive and antigen-experienced cells could not be conclusively compared. Estimates drawn from one million T cells were deemed to understate diversity.

This CDR3 contains 13 residues. On this clonotype: Its antigen is still unknown.

Combining a sample-barcoded 5' primer with a J-beta primer mix, a second PCR ran for roughly 7 to 11 cycles. TCRdb reprocessed the 5' RACE reads via MiXCR and lists one record per CDR3 protein. The sample lists 580,000 or so distinct CDR3 sequences, roughly 43% seen once, with approximately 25% in the top ten. The J gene is TRBJ2-1, the V gene TRBV21-1. TRBV21-1 is a listed pseudogene. The receptor was derived from an elderly man in good health. The source material was blood. The CDR3 region has the DNA TGTGCCAGCAGCAACGACCACTTAAATGAGCAGTTCTTC. It translates to CASSNDHLNEQFF.